This TCR beta chain was obtained from a study of radiotherapy plus CTLA-4 blockade in lung cancer. Chemo-refractory metastatic non-small-cell lung cancer patients were treated with focal radiation plus CTLA-4 blockade with ipilimumab. V was shortened by 4 bases and J by 7 bases, with 10 bases between the two germline ends. Germline CDR1 reads SGHDT; CDR2 reads YYEEEE. CDR3 size: 12 residues. The method was immunoSEQ multiplex PCR; TCRdb's version includes in-frame clones alone and lacks a portion of them. The sample shows some 110,000 clones, 65% to 85% of them seen only once. The clonotype originates from a human donor with non-small cell lung cancer who had a partial response to radiotherapy plus ipilimumab. Sequencing used peripheral blood, obtained from a patient treated with radiotherapy plus ipilimumab. This chain uses TRBV5-6 with TRBJ2-3; tentative D call: TRBD1 (6 bases). CDR3 sequence reads: CASSLQGYTQYF. CDR3 bases: TGTGCCAGCAGCCTACAGGGATATACGCAGTATTTT.